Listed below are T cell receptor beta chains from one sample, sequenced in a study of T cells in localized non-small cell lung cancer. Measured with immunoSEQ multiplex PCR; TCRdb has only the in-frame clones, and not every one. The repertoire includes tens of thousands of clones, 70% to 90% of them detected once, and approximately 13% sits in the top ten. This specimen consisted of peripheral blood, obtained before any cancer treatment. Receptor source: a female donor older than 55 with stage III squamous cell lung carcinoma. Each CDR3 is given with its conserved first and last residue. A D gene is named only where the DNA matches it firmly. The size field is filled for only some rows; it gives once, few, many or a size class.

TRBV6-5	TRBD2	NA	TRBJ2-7	CASRVGLAGTYEQYF	TGTGCCAGCAGGGTGGGACTAGCGGGGACCTACGAGCAGTACTTC
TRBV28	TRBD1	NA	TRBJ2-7	CASRTDRVGEQYF	TGTGCCAGCAGGACGGACAGGGTGGGCGAGCAGTACTTC
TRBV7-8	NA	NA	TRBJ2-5	CASRPGAGRTQYF	TGTGCCAGCAGGCCCGGGGCAGGGAGGACCCAGTACTTC
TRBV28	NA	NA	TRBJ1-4	CASSLARGEKLFF	TGTGCCAGCAGTTTGGCGAGGGGGGAAAAACTGTTTTTT
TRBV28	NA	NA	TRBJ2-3	CASTQGGRGRAQYF	TGTGCCAGCACCCAGGGAGGGAGGGGGAGGGCGCAGTATTTT
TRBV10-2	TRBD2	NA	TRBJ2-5	CASSAGGQETQYF	TGCGCCAGCAGTGCGGGGGGGCAGGAGACCCAGTACTTC
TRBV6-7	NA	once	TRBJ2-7	CASTQSFREARRHEQYF	TGTGCCAGCACCCAGTCGTTCAGGGAGGCTAGGAGGCACGAGCAGTACTTC
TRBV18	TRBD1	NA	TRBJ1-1	CASTRTGGTEAFF	TGTGCCAGCACCCGAACAGGGGGCACTGAAGCTTTCTTT
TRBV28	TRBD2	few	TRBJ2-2	CASSLWRLAGGPGELFF	TGTGCCAGCAGTTTATGGCGTCTAGCGGGAGGACCCGGGGAGCTGTTTTTT
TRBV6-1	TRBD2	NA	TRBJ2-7	CASSEGGGGGRASYEQYF	TGTGCCAGCAGTGAAGGGGGCGGGGGAGGCCGGGCTTCCTACGAGCAGTACTTC
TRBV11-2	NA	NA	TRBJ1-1	CASSPAPGYQNTEAFF	TGTGCCAGCAGCCCCGCCCCGGGCTACCAAAACACTGAAGCTTTCTTT
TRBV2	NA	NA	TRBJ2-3	CASSASRADTQYF	TGTGCCAGCAGTGCGTCCCGGGCAGATACGCAGTATTTT
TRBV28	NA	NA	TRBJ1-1	CASSGGEKLNTEAFF	TGTGCCAGCAGTGGGGGGGAGAAGCTGAACACTGAAGCTTTCTTT
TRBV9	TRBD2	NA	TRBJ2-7	CASSVEGGRDGEQYF	TGTGCCAGCAGCGTAGAAGGCGGGAGGGATGGCGAGCAGTACTTC
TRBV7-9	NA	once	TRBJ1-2	CASSLNAGRGGYTF	TGTGCCAGCAGCTTAAACGCAGGGAGAGGAGGCTACACCTTC
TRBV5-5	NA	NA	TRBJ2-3	CASSFSWDRTDTQYF	TGTGCCAGCAGCTTCTCGTGGGACCGCACAGATACGCAGTATTTT